This record looks at one T cell receptor beta chain sequence and its context. Its target is unknown. This sample is drawn from a study of identifying expanded T cells in peripheral blood. Healthy donors had no documented immune events, such as infections, while sampled. Points from the study as a whole: Two-week clone count variance significantly increased as total template count grew. Technical replicates showed around 1.2 changed clones; two weeks roughly 16; four weeks 19.

This table comes from immunoSEQ multiplex PCR, and its TCRdb copy is limited to in-frame clones, with some not included. Of around 78,000 clones in the sample, 70% to 90% were seen once. V was trimmed by 5 bases and J by 1 base, leaving 17 bases between them. This CDR3 contains 16 residues. Germline V gene data show CDR1 as MDHEN and CDR2 as SYDVKM. This sequence was found in a person aged 18 to 70 in good health. The genes are TRBV28 and TRBJ1-1, with a weak D call TRBD1 (5 bases). Sequences were obtained from blood. CDR3 in DNA: TGTGCCAGCAGTAGGGTAGGGACCGTAAAGAACACTGAAGCTTTCTTT. Protein: CASSRVGTVKNTEAFF. The full variable domain, rest sourced from reference TRBV28 and TRBJ1-1, is DVKVTQSSRYLVKRTGEKVFLECVQDMDHENMFWYRQDPGLGLRLIYFSYDVKMKEKGDIPEGYSVSREKKERFSLILESASTNQTSMYLCASSRVGTVKNTEAFFGQGTRLTVV.